One sample yielded the 24 T cell receptor beta chains listed below, sequenced in a study of T cell responses to AZD1222 COVID-19 vaccine. Libraries were prepared by immunoSEQ multiplex PCR; TCRdb keeps only in-frame clonotypes and omits some of them. This table has around 200,000 clones, roughly 93% appearing once. Specimen: peripheral blood, collected on day 0 of AZD1222 vaccination. The receptor set was obtained from an adult in good health.

The chain combines TRBV14 with TRBJ1-6; the D is unclear. CDR3 length: 14 amino acids. With 0 bases removed from V and 12 bases from J, the gap between germline ends came to 12 bases. In germline, CDR1 is SGHDN, CDR2 FVKESK. CDR3 DNA sequence: TGTGCCAGCAGCCAAGACTGGTCAGACAAACCCCTCCACTTT. Protein: CASSQDWSDKPLHF. Full variable domain (rest looked up from reference TRBV14 and TRBJ1-6): EAGVTQFPSHSVIEKGQTVTLRCDPISGHDNLYWYRRVMGKEIKFLLHFVKESKQDESGMPNNRFLAERTGGTYSTLKVQPAELEDSGVYFCASSQDWSDKPLHFGNGTRLTVT.

This sequence joins TRBV27 and TRBJ2-2, with TRBD1 as a possible D gene (5 bases). The CDR3 length is 13 residues. Germline CDR1 reads MNHEY; CDR2 reads SMNVEV (reference sequence). The V end was cut by 7 bases, the J end by 6 bases, with 12 bases between. CDR3 region: CASTPTGPGELFF. The CDR3 DNA follows: TGTGCCAGCACGCCTACAGGTCCCGGGGAGCTGTTTTTT.

V usage is TRBV29-1 and J usage is TRBJ2-7, with 12 bases fitting TRBD1. V was pared by 6 bases and J by 7 bases, with 10 bases of the junction left unmatched. CDR3 length equals 14 residues. Germline-derived CDR1 and CDR2 are SQVTM and ANQGSEA. The CDR3: CSVTRDRGPGEQYF. In DNA, the CDR3 is TGCAGCGTGACCCGGGACAGGGGGCCAGGAGAGCAGTACTTC.

This clone was seen a single time. The chain joins TRBV6-4 to TRBJ1-5; no definite D call. Trimming pared 2 bases from V and 2 bases from J, leaving 7 bases between. The germline V gene encodes CDR1 MRHNA and CDR2 SNTAGT. The CDR3 covers 14 residues. CDR3 sequence: CASSDRPGNQPQHF. CDR3 bases: TGTGCCAGCAGTGACAGACCGGGCAATCAGCCCCAGCATTTT.

This clone was observed a handful of times. This chain connects TRBV4-2 to TRBJ1-1; 9 bases match TRBD1. This CDR3 has 15 residues. The germline CDR1 and CDR2 sequences are LGHNA and YNFKEQ. V gave up 1 base and J gave up 3 bases; unmatched junction bases: 3. DNA of the CDR3: TGTGCCAGCAGCCAAGTTGACAGGGGGGACACTGAAGCTTTCTTT. Its protein product is CASSQVDRGDTEAFF.

This chain uses TRBV15 with TRBJ2-7; TRBD1 or TRBD2 may be the D gene (6 bases each). The CDR3 spans 14 residues. Trimming took off 0 bases at V and 7 bases at J, with 13 bases between the two ends. Per germline, CDR1 LNHNV and CDR2 YYDKDF (reference sequence). CDR3 coding DNA: TGTGCCACCAGCAGAGACCCGGGGGCGGGGGAGCAGTACTTC. Protein product: CATSRDPGAGEQYF.

The rearrangement joins TRBV5-1 to TRBJ2-7, with 11 positions matching TRBD2. CDR3 length: 16 residues. J gave up 1 base and V 3 bases, and 6 bases lay outside the gene matches. Germline V gene data show CDR1 as SGHRS and CDR2 as YFSETQ. Written as DNA, the CDR3 is TGCGCCAGCAGCTGGACGTTAGCGGGGGGGTCCTACGAGCAGTACTTC. Its translation: CASSWTLAGGSYEQYF.

The chain links TRBV12-3 or TRBV12-4 to TRBJ2-7, with TRBD1 as a possible D gene (6 bases). CDR3 length equals 13 residues. Trimming took 2 bases from V and 5 from J, leaving 10 bases between them. CDR3 loop: CASSLLGADEQYF. As DNA, the CDR3 is TGTGCCAGCAGTTTATTGGGGGCCGACGAGCAGTACTTC.

This clone was seen a handful of times. V and J are TRBV18 and TRBJ2-5; 8 nucleotides align to TRBD1. V dropped 2 bases and J dropped 3; count of bases not matched to a gene: 5. CDR3 length: 15 amino acids. Looked up from germline, CDR1 is KGHSH and CDR2 is LQKENI. The CDR3 sequence: CASSPWGTGEETQYF. The CDR3 DNA reads as TGTGCCAGCTCACCATGGGGGACAGGCGAAGAGACCCAGTACTTC. The full variable domain, completed using reference TRBV18 and TRBJ2-5, is NAGVMQNPRHLVRRRGQEARLRCSPMKGHSHVYWYRQLPEEGLKFMVYLQKENIIDESGMPKERFSAEFPKEGPSILRIQQVVRGDSAAYFCASSPWGTGEETQYFGPGTRLLVL.

The chain recombines TRBV4-1 with TRBJ1-6, with TRBD1 matching over 7 bases. The V gene end was trimmed by 3 bases and the J gene end by 6 bases; junction bases not matched to a gene: 5. This CDR3 has 15 amino acids. The germline gives CDR1 MGHRA, CDR2 YSYEKL. DNA of the CDR3: TGCGCCAGCAGCCAGCCAGGGACAGTTAATTCACCCCTCCACTTT. Translating gives CASSQPGTVNSPLHF.

This sequence joins TRBV6-5 and TRBJ2-3, with D possibly being TRBD1 (6 bases). V lost 4 bases to trimming and J lost 2 bases, with 16 bases between them. The germline gives CDR1 MNHEY, CDR2 SVGAGI. The CDR3 is made up of 16 amino acids. CDR3 loop: CASSSQGRGNTDTQYF. CDR3 DNA: TGTGCCAGCAGTTCTCAGGGGAGAGGGAACACAGATACGCAGTATTTT.

The chain joins TRBV6-5 to TRBJ2-7; TRBD2 aligns across 11 bases. Germline V gene lookup returns CDR1 MNHEY and CDR2 SVGAGI. This CDR3 contains 14 residues. V lost 6 bases to trimming and J lost 0 bases; unmatched junction nucleotides: 1. The CDR3 DNA is TGTGCCAGCAGAACTAGCGGGAGCTCCTACGAGCAGTACTTC. Its protein is CASRTSGSSYEQYF.

The chain links TRBV10-2 to TRBJ2-1, with 8 bases that match TRBD2. CDR3 length equals 15 residues. CDR1 WSHSY and CDR2 SAAADI come from the germline V gene. The trim removed 7 bases at V and 6 bases at J, leaving 11 bases unmatched. This chain's CDR3 is CASMGGASGRNEQFF. The CDR3 region has the DNA TGCGCCAGCATGGGGGGAGCTAGCGGGCGCAATGAGCAGTTCTTC.

This chain links TRBV13 with TRBJ2-2; TRBD2 is a possible D gene (6 bases). The length of the CDR3 is 15 residues. CDR1 and CDR2 from the germline V gene are PRHDT and FYEKMQ (reference sequence). V was shortened by 2 bases and J by 2 bases, with 9 bases between the two germline ends. The CDR3 DNA is TGTGCCAGCAGCTTAAGGGGAGGAAACACCGGGGAGCTGTTTTTT. Protein: CASSLRGGNTGELFF.

The rearrangement links TRBV13 to TRBJ2-7; maybe TRBD1 (5 bases). Germline loops: CDR1 PRHDT, CDR2 FYEKMQ (reference sequence). Between the trimmed V and J ends, which lost 0 bases and 3 bases, there was a span of 6 bases. The CDR3 runs 13 residues. The CDR3: CASSLGRGYEQYF. CDR3 DNA: TGTGCCAGCAGCTTAGGAAGGGGCTACGAGCAGTACTTC.

The sample holds a few counts of this clone. CDR3 in DNA: TGTGCTAGTGGTTTGGATTTTACACCGGGACAGGAAAACACCATATATTTT. The encoded protein is CASGLDFTPGQENTIYF. The rearrangement uses TRBV12-5 and TRBJ1-3; TRBD1 matches 8 bases. CDR3 size: 17 residues. J was trimmed by 6 bases and V by 1 base; bases with no gene match: 11. CDR1 is LGHNT and CDR2 is FRNRAP in the germline V gene.

The chain links TRBV2 to TRBJ1-5, with D maybe TRBD1 (6 bases). This CDR3 region has 15 residues. Germline lookup yields CDR1 SNHLY and CDR2 FYNNEI. Trimming pared 4 bases from V and 5 bases from J, leaving 15 bases between. The CDR3 reads CASSVGGPEYQPQHF. The CDR3 DNA follows: TGTGCCAGCAGTGTGGGGGGGCCCGAGTATCAGCCCCAGCATTTT.

The genes are TRBV5-1 and TRBJ2-1, with TRBD2 matching 14 bases. With 4 bases clipped from V and 2 bases from J, the junction kept 5 bases outside the gene matches. This CDR3 is built from 17 residues. Germline V gives CDR1 SGHRS, CDR2 YFSETQ. The chain's CDR3 is CASSARLAGGTYNEQFF. In DNA form, the CDR3 reads TGCGCCAGCAGCGCCCGACTAGCGGGGGGGACCTACAATGAGCAGTTCTTC.

This chain links TRBV6-5 with TRBJ2-7; 10 bases line up with TRBD1. This CDR3 has 15 residues. The germline CDR1 and CDR2 sequences are MNHEY and SVGAGI. J was trimmed by 4 bases and V by 2 bases; bases with no gene match: 5. DNA of the CDR3: TGTGCCAGCAGTTACCGCCGGGACAGGGGTTACGAGCAGTACTTC. Translating gives CASSYRRDRGYEQYF.

V usage is TRBV27 and J usage is TRBJ2-3; TRBD2 aligns across 12 bases. CDR1 and CDR2 (germline): MNHEY, SMNVEV (reference sequence). The CDR3 loop spans 16 amino acids. The V gene end was trimmed by 8 bases and the J gene end by 1 base; junction bases not matched to a gene: 7. CDR3 nucleotide sequence: TGTGCCAGCGGGCTAGCGGGGGGGCTGGGCACAGATACGCAGTATTTT. Protein: CASGLAGGLGTDTQYF.

V is TRBV9 and J is TRBJ2-7, with TRBD2 matching over 13 bases. The CDR3 is 15 amino acids. Germline CDR1 is SGDLS and CDR2 is YYNGEE. V lost 3 bases and J lost 2; bases outside the gene matches: 2. CDR3 residues: CASSGTSGRPYEQYF. The CDR3 DNA sequence: TGTGCCAGCAGCGGGACTAGCGGGAGACCCTACGAGCAGTACTTC.

The chain uses TRBV29-1 and TRBJ1-2, with D possibly TRBD1 on 6 matching bases. Germline V gene sequence: CDR1 SQVTM, CDR2 ANQGSEA. The V end was cut by 7 bases, the J end by 3 bases, with 15 bases between. CDR3 length: 13 residues. The CDR3 sequence: CSAGVGGHYGYTF. The CDR3 DNA reads TGCAGCGCTGGAGTCGGGGGCCACTATGGCTACACCTTC.

V usage is TRBV5-5 and J usage is TRBJ2-2; possibly TRBD2 for D (6 bases). The CDR3 sequence is 14 residues long. V lost 4 bases, J lost 6 bases, and 13 bases lay in between. The V gene's germline CDR1 is SGHKS and CDR2 YYEKEE (reference sequence). The CDR3 here is CASSPMLASGELFF. DNA of the CDR3: TGTGCCAGCAGCCCCATGCTAGCGTCCGGGGAGCTGTTTTTT. Full variable domain (remainder filled in from reference TRBV5-5 and TRBJ2-2): DAGVTQSPTHLIKTRGQQVTLRCSPISGHKSVSWYQQVLGQGPQFIFQYYEKEERGRGNFPDRFSARQFPNYSSELNVNALLLGDSALYLCASSPMLASGELFFGEGSRLTVL.

The chain couples TRBV11-2 to TRBJ2-7; D uncertain. Trimming cost V 1 base and J 2 bases, with 6 bases left between them. Per germline, CDR1 SGHAT and CDR2 FQNNGV. The CDR3 spans 13 residues. CDR3 coding DNA: TGTGCCAGCAGCTTAGGGGGAACCTACGAGCAGTACTTC. Amino acid sequence: CASSLGGTYEQYF.